This T cell receptor (beta chain) was sequenced during a study of cytomegalovirus exposure and HLA in healthy donors. Separate from the 666-subject first cohort was the approximately 110-subject validation cohort, to which the donors belonged. Germline V gives CDR1 MNHEY, CDR2 SMNVEV (reference sequence). The CDR3 totals 14 residues. The V end lost 5 bases, the J end lost 3 bases, and 13 bases lay between the germline ends. Worth noting for this clone: Its antigen is still unknown.

Study conclusions and caveats: Altogether, some 160 TCR beta chains were recorded as cytomegalovirus-associated. Reports described diagnosis of cytomegalovirus status by the classifier as highly specific and sensitive.

The repertoire was sequenced with immunoSEQ multiplex PCR; TCRdb's copy has only in-frame clones and lacks some. Among 180,000 or so clones, approximately 86% were seen once, and the ten largest hold 7.2%. V gene TRBV27 combines with J gene TRBJ1-2; D is possibly TRBD1 (5 bases). The clonotype comes from a man aged 25-40 years in good health and CMV-seropositive. The sample was PBMCs. The CDR3 loop reads CASSEAGSHYGYTF. The CDR3 DNA follows: TGTGCCAGCAGTGAGGCAGGGAGTCACTATGGCTACACCTTC.